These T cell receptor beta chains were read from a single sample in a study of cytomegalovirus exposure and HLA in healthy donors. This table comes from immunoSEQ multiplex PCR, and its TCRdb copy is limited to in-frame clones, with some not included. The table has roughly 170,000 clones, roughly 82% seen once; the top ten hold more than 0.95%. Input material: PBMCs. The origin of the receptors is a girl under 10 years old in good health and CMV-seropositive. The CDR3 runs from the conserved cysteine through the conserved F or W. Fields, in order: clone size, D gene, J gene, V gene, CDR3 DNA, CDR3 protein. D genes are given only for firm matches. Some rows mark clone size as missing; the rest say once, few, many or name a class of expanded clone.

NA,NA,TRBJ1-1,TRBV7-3,TGTGCCAGCCTCCTCCCGGGAGTGGTGAACACTGAAGCTTTCTTT,CASLLPGVVNTEAFF
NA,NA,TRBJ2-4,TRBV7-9,TGTGCCAGCAGCTTAGCCCACCCGGGACTCATCTCGAACATTCAGTACTTC,CASSLAHPGLISNIQYF
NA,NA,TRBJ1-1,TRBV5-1,TGCGCCAGCAGCCCGCGCGGACAAAAGAACACTGAAGCTTTCTTT,CASSPRGQKNTEAFF
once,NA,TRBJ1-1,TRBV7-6,TGTGCCAGCAGCTTAGGGCAGAACACTGAAGCTTTCTTT,CASSLGQNTEAFF
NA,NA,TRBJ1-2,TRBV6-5,TGTGCCAGCAGTGAACCCCGACAGGCCAATGGCTACACCTTC,CASSEPRQANGYTF
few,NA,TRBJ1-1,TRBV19,TGTGCCAGTAGTATAGGGGGGCAGGAAGCTTTCTTT,CASSIGGQEAFF
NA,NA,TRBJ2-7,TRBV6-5,TGTGCCAGCAGTTACCGCGGAGCCACCTACGAGCAGTACTTC,CASSYRGATYEQYF
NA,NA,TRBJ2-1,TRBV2,TGTGCCAGCAGTGAAATGGGCGCGAGCTCCTACAATGAGCAGTTCTTC,CASSEMGASSYNEQFF
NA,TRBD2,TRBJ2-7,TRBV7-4,TGTGCCAGCAGCCCAGGGGAGCGGGAGGGCCACGAGCAGTACTTC,CASSPGEREGHEQYF
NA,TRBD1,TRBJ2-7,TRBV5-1,TGCGCCAGCAGCCGCGCCGGGACAGGCACCTACGAGCAGTACTTC,CASSRAGTGTYEQYF
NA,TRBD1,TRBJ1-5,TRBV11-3,TGTGCCAGCAGCTTAGATTTGCGAGGGGACAGGGGCAATCAGCCCCAGCATTTT,CASSLDLRGDRGNQPQHF
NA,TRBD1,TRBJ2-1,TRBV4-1,TGCGCCAGCAGCCAAGAGGACAGGGGGTACAATGAGCAGTTCTTC,CASSQEDRGYNEQFF
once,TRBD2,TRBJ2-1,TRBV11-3,TGTGCCAGCAGCTTAAGCGGGGGGCCTCACAATGAGCAGTTCTTC,CASSLSGGPHNEQFF
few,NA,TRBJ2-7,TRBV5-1,TGCGCCAGCGGTACAGGGAGCTCCTACGAGCAGTACTTC,CASGTGSSYEQYF
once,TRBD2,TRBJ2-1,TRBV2,TGTGCCAGCAGGGCCGGGAGGTCAGGTGAGCAGTTCTTC,CASRAGRSGEQFF
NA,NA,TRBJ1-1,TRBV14,TGTGCCAGCAGCCTAACAGGTATGACTGAAGCTTTCTTT,CASSLTGMTEAFF
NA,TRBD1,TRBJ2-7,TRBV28,TGTGCCAGCAGTTTAGGGACAGGGGGTTACGAGCAGTACTTC,CASSLGTGGYEQYF
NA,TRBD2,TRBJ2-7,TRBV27,TGTGCCAGCAGTCCCCGCGGGCGGGAGGCAGGATACGAGCAGTACTTC,CASSPRGREAGYEQYF
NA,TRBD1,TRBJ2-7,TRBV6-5,TGTGCCAGCAGGGCAACAGGGGGCGCGTCTGTCGAGCAGTACTTC,CASRATGGASVEQYF
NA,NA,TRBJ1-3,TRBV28,TGTGCCAGCAGTTTTCTAGACTCTGGAAACACCATATATTTT,CASSFLDSGNTIYF
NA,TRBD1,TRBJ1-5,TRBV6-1,TGTGCCAGCAGTGAAGTAGGGACAGGCATCTCTAGCAATCAGCCCCAGCATTTT,CASSEVGTGISSNQPQHF
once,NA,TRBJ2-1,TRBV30,TGTGCCTGGAGTTCCCCCCCTGAGAGCTCCTACAATGAGCAGTTCTTC,CAWSSPPESSYNEQFF
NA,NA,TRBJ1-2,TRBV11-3,TGTGCCAGCAGCTTAGATTCCGGGTATGGCTACACCTTC,CASSLDSGYGYTF
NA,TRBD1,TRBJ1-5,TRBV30,TGTGCCTGGAGGACAGTTGGGACAGGGAAGAGCAATCAGCCCCAGCATTTT,CAWRTVGTGKSNQPQHF
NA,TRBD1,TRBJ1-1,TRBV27,TGTGCCAGCACTCCGGGACAGGGGATGTGGAACACTGAAGCTTTCTTT,CASTPGQGMWNTEAFF
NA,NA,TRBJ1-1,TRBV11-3,TGTGCCAGCAGCCCCCGGACAGTACAGAACACTGAAGCTTTCTTT,CASSPRTVQNTEAFF
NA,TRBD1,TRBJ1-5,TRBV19,TGTGCCAGTAGCCCGGGACAGGCAGGACAGCCCCAGCATTTT,CASSPGQAGQPQHF
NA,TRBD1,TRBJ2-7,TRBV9,TGTGCCAGCAGCGTAGGGGGGACAGGGGCCCACGAGCAGTACTTC,CASSVGGTGAHEQYF
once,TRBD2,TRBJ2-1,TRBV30,TGTGCCTGGATGGGGAGGGGACTTAGTGAGCAGTTCTTC,CAWMGRGLSEQFF
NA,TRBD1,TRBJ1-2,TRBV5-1,TGCGCCAGCAGCTTCAATCCTAGGGGGCGAGATGGCTACACCTTC,CASSFNPRGRDGYTF
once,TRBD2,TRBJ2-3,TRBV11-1,TGTGCCAGCAGCCTTGCTCCCCCGGGGGGGATAAGCACAGATACGCAGTATTTT,CASSLAPPGGISTDTQYF
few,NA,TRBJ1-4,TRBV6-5,TGTGCCAGCGGGCGGGCGCTGGGGACTAATGAAAAACTGTTTTTT,CASGRALGTNEKLFF
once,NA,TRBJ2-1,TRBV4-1,TGCGCCAGCAGCTCCGGACAGACGTACCATGAGTCGCAGTTCTTC,CASSSGQTYHESQFF
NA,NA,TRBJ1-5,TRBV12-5,TGTGCTAGTGGCCGAGGGACATTTGATCAGCCCCAGCATTTT,CASGRGTFDQPQHF
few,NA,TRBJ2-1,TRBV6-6,TGTGCCAGCAGTCACCGTCGCTCGGTCAATGAGCAGTTCTTC,CASSHRRSVNEQFF
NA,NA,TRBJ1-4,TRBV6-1,TGTGCCAGCAGTGAAGTTCTTGATGAAAAACTGTTTTTT,CASSEVLDEKLFF
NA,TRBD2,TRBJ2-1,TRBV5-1,TGCGCCAGCAGCTGGGGACTAGCGGATTACAATGAGCAGTTCTTC,CASSWGLADYNEQFF
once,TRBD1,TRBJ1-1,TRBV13,TGTGCCAGCAGCCGCCGGGACAGGGGATCTGAAGCTTTCTTT,CASSRRDRGSEAFF
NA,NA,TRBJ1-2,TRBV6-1,TGTGCCAGCAGCCGAGGACGGGAGTATGGCTACACCTTC,CASSRGREYGYTF
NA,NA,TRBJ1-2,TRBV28,TGTGCCAGCGGGACTCTCAAATCGCAGGGTGGCTACACCTTC,CASGTLKSQGGYTF
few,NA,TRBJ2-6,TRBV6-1,TGTGCCAGCAGTGAACGGGGCTCTGGGGCCAACGTCCTGACTTTC,CASSERGSGANVLTF
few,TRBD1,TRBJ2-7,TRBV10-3,TGTGCCATTTCAACCGGGACAGGGGACGAGCAGTACTTC,CAISTGTGDEQYF
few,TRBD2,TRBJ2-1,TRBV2,TGTGCCAGCAGTTCGACTAGCGGCGCTTACAATGAGCAGTTCTTC,CASSSTSGAYNEQFF
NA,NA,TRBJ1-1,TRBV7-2,TGTGCCAGCAGCTTAGGTATGAACACTGAAGCTTTCTTT,CASSLGMNTEAFF
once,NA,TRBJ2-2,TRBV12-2,TGTGCAAGTCCCCTATCCGAACAGCTCGACACCGGGGAGCTGTTTTTT,CASPLSEQLDTGELFF
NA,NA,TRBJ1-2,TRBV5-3,TGTGCCAGAAGCGAAGACAGCGAAGGTAACTATGGCTACACCTTC,CARSEDSEGNYGYTF
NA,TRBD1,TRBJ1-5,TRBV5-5,TGTGCCAGCAGCCCGACAGGGTTTTTAGATCAGCCCCAGCATTTT,CASSPTGFLDQPQHF
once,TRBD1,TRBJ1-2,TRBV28,TGTGCCAGCAGTTTATCGTTTTCCGGGACAGGGGGACGAGCTAACTATGGCTACACCTTC,CASSLSFSGTGGRANYGYTF
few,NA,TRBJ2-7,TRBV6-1,TGTGCCAGCAGTGACCAGGGCGGCTACGAGCAGTACTTC,CASSDQGGYEQYF
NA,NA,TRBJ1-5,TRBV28,TGTGCCAGCAGTTCCCTATACCCTCTCGAGCCCCAGCATTTT,CASSSLYPLEPQHF
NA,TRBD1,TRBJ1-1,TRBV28,TGTGCCAGCAGTTTGGGACAGGGACGGCTGGGCACTGAAGCTTTCTTT,CASSLGQGRLGTEAFF